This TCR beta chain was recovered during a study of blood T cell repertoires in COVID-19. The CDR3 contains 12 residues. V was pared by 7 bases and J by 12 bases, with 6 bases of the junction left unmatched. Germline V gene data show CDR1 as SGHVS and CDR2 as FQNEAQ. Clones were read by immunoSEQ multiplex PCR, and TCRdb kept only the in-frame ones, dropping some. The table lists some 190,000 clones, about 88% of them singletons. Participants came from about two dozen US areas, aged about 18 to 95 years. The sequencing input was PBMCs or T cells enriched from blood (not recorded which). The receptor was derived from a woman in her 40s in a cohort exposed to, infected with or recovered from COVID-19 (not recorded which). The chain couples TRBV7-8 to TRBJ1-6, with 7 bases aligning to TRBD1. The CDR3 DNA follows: TGTGCCAGCACCACGGACAGGAAACCCCTCCACTTT. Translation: CASTTDRKPLHF. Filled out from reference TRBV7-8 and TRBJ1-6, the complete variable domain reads GAGVSQSPRYKVAKRGQDVALRCDPISGHVSLFWYQQALGQGPEFLTYFQNEAQLDKSGLPSDRFFAERPEGSVSTLKIQRTQQEDSAVYLCASTTDRKPLHFGNGTRLTVT.